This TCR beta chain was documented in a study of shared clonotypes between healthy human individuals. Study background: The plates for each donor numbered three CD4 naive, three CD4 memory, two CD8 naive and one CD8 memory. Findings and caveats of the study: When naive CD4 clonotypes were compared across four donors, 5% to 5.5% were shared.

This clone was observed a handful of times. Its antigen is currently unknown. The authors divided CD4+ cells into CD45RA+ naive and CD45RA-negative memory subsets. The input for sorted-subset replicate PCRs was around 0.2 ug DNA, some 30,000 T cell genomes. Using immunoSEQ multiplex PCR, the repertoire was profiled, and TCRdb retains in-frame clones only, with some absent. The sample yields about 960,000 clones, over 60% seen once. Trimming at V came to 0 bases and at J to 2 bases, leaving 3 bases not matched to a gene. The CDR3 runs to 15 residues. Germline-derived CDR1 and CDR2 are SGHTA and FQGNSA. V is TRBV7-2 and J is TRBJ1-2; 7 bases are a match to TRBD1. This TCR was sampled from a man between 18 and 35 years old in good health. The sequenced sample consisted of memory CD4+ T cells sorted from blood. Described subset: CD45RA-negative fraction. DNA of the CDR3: TGTGCCAGCAGCTTAGCCGGGACAGCAAACTATGGCTACACCTTC. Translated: CASSLAGTANYGYTF. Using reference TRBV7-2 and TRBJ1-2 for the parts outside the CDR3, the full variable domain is GAGVSQSPSNKVTEKGKDVELRCDPISGHTALYWYRQSLGQGLEFLIYFQGNSAPDKSGLPSDRFSAERTGGSVSTLTIQRTQQEDSAVYLCASSLAGTANYGYTFGSGTRLTVV.